The present TCR beta chain was sequenced within a study of shared clonotypes between healthy human individuals. Across the study: CD4 naive cells filled three plates per donor, CD4 memory three, CD8 naive two and CD8 memory one.

Findings and caveats of the study: Non-shared clonotypes showed lower generation probabilities than clonotypes common to all four donors.

The CDR3 runs to 13 residues. Looked up from germline, CDR1 is SGHTA and CDR2 is FQGTGA. Trimming shortened V by 1 base and J by 6 bases, and 8 bases separated the two germline ends. Turning to this clone: Its antigen is as yet unknown.

The method was immunoSEQ multiplex PCR; TCRdb's version includes in-frame clones alone and lacks a portion of them. The data show 2.5 million or so clones, around 94% seen once. The sequence derives from a young man in good health. This chain joins TRBV7-3 and TRBJ2-3, with D possibly TRBD2 on 5 matching bases. Sequencing was carried out using naive CD4+ T cells sorted from blood. As for subset: CD45RA+ positively selected. The CDR3 DNA follows: TGTGCCAGCAGCTTAATGACGGGGGATACGCAGTATTTT. Its translation: CASSLMTGDTQYF. Combining the CDR3 with reference TRBV7-3 and TRBJ2-3 gives the whole variable domain GAGVSQTPSNKVTEKGKYVELRCDPISGHTALYWYRQSLGQGPEFLIYFQGTGAADDSGLPNDRFFAVRPEGSVSTLKIQRTERGDSAVYLCASSLMTGDTQYFGPGTRLTVL.